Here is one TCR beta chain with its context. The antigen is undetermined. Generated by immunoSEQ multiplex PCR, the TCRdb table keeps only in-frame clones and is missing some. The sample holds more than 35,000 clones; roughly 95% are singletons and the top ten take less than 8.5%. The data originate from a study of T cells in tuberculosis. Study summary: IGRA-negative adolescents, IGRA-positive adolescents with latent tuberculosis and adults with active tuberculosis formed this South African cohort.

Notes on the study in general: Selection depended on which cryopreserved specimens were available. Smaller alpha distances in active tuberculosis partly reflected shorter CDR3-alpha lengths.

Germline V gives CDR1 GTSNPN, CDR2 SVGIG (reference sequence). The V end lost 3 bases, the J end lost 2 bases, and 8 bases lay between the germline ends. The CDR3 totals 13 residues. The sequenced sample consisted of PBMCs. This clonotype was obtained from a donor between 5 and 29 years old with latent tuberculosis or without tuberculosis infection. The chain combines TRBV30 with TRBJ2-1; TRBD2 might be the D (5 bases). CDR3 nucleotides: TGTGCCTGGAGCGGAGGCCCCTACAATGAGCAGTTCTTC. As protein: CAWSGGPYNEQFF.